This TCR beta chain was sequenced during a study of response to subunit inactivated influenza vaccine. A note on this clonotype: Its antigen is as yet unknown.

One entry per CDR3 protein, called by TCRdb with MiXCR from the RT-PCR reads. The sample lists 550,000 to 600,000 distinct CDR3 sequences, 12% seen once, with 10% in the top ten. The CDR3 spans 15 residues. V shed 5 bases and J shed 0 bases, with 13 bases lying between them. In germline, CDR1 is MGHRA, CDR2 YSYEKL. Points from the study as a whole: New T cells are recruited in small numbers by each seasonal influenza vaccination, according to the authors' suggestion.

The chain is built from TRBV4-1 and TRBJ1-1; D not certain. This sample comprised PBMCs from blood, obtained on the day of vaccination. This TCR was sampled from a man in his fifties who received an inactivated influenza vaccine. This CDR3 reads CASSAHGPLNTEAFF. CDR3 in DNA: TGCGCCAGCAGCGCCCACGGACCTCTGAACACTGAAGCTTTCTTT.